Here is one T cell receptor (beta chain) with its context. The sample belongs to a study of blood T cell repertoires in COVID-19. Study-level background: Whether acute or convalescent, the COVID-19 samples came from the United States, Italy and Spain. In each case, the material was cDNA or gDNA derived from T cells, B-cell-depleted T cells, or PBMCs.

Germline CDR1 reads SQVTM; CDR2 reads ANQGSEA. The V end lost 4 bases, the J end lost 3 bases, and 4 bases lay between the germline ends. This CDR3 is built from 12 residues. The repertoire was sequenced with immunoSEQ multiplex PCR; TCRdb's copy has only in-frame clones and lacks some. The sample includes 90,000 to 150,000 clones, 60% to 85% of them seen just once. Sequenced input: peripheral blood. The TCR was taken from a human donor with acute or convalescent COVID-19. The donor label of this sample is uncertain. The V call is TRBV29-1, the J call TRBJ1-6; D is uncertain. CDR3: CSVVFYNSPLHF. The CDR3 DNA is TGCAGCGTTGTCTTCTATAATTCACCCCTCCACTTT.